This is a list of T cell receptor beta chains from one sample in a study of control samples from healthy donors and cancer patients. Repertoires were generated with immunoSEQ multiplex PCR, while TCRdb's copy carries only in-frame clones and drops some. This table holds 150,000 to 200,000 clones, 91% found once. Sequenced input: blood. The receptor source for this set is a woman in her thirties in good health. The CDR3 runs from the conserved cysteine through the conserved F or W. Fields, in order: CDR3 protein, CDR3 DNA, V gene, J gene, clone size, D gene. A D gene is named only where the DNA matches it firmly. Rows may omit the clone size; those that give it use once, few, many or a size class.

cdr3_aa: CATGELFF
cdr3_nt: TGTGCCACCGGGGAGCTGTTTTTT
v_call: TRBV24-1
j_call: TRBJ2-2
clone_size: -
d_call: -

cdr3_aa: CASSPDRDGYTF
cdr3_nt: TGTGCCAGTTCACCCGACAGGGATGGCTACACCTTC
v_call: TRBV18
j_call: TRBJ1-2
clone_size: -
d_call: TRBD1

cdr3_aa: CASSYRTGGRSPLHF
cdr3_nt: TGTGCCAGCAGCTATCGGACAGGGGGCCGTTCACCCCTCCACTTT
v_call: TRBV13
j_call: TRBJ1-6
clone_size: -
d_call: TRBD1

cdr3_aa: CAWSGGLQETQYF
cdr3_nt: TGTGCCTGGAGTGGGGGATTACAAGAGACCCAGTACTTC
v_call: TRBV30
j_call: TRBJ2-5
clone_size: -
d_call: -

cdr3_aa: CASSQAGEQYF
cdr3_nt: TGCGCCAGCAGCCAAGCGGGGGAGCAGTACTTC
v_call: TRBV4-1
j_call: TRBJ2-7
clone_size: -
d_call: -

cdr3_aa: CASSAINEQFF
cdr3_nt: TGCGCCAGCAGTGCTATCAATGAGCAGTTCTTC
v_call: TRBV10-2
j_call: TRBJ2-1
clone_size: once
d_call: -

cdr3_aa: CASSLVSGDNSPLHF
cdr3_nt: TGTGCCAGCAGCTTAGTATCCGGGGATAATTCACCCCTCCACTTT
v_call: TRBV7-9
j_call: TRBJ1-6
clone_size: -
d_call: -

cdr3_aa: CASSLPDIVNSPLHF
cdr3_nt: TGTGCCAGCAGTTTACCGGACATAGTAAATTCACCCCTCCACTTT
v_call: TRBV28
j_call: TRBJ1-6
clone_size: -
d_call: -

cdr3_aa: CASSQAYEQYF
cdr3_nt: TGTGCCAGCAGCCAGGCCTACGAGCAGTACTTC
v_call: TRBV4-2
j_call: TRBJ2-7
clone_size: -
d_call: -

cdr3_aa: CASRGQGQPQHF
cdr3_nt: TGTGCCAGTAGGGGACAGGGTCAGCCCCAGCATTTT
v_call: TRBV19
j_call: TRBJ1-5
clone_size: -
d_call: TRBD1

cdr3_aa: CASSRDGGQETQYF
cdr3_nt: TGTGCCAGCAGCCGGGACGGAGGGCAAGAGACCCAGTACTTC
v_call: TRBV6-5
j_call: TRBJ2-5
clone_size: -
d_call: -

cdr3_aa: CASSQGGTDTQYF
cdr3_nt: TGTGCCAGCAGCCAAGGGGGCACAGATACGCAGTATTTT
v_call: TRBV3-1/TRBV3-2
j_call: TRBJ2-3
clone_size: -
d_call: -

cdr3_aa: CSASMGSGGYTF
cdr3_nt: TGCAGTGCTAGTATGGGGTCGGGTGGCTACACCTTC
v_call: TRBV20-1
j_call: TRBJ1-2
clone_size: -
d_call: -

cdr3_aa: CASSFARTGELFF
cdr3_nt: TGTGCCAGCAGTTTTGCCAGGACCGGGGAGCTGTTTTTT
v_call: TRBV27
j_call: TRBJ2-2
clone_size: -
d_call: -

cdr3_aa: CASSPLPGTTVGETQYF
cdr3_nt: TGTGCCAGCTCACCCCTCCCCGGGACCACGGTGGGGGAGACCCAGTACTTC
v_call: TRBV18
j_call: TRBJ2-5
clone_size: few
d_call: -

cdr3_aa: CASSLETGVFQPQHF
cdr3_nt: TGTGCCAGCAGCTTAGAGACAGGGGTATTCCAGCCCCAGCATTTT
v_call: TRBV7-2
j_call: TRBJ1-5
clone_size: once
d_call: TRBD1

cdr3_aa: CASASGGAVPDTQYF
cdr3_nt: TGCGCCAGCGCTAGCGGGGGGGCGGTGCCAGATACGCAGTATTTT
v_call: TRBV10-2
j_call: TRBJ2-3
clone_size: -
d_call: TRBD2

cdr3_aa: CASSQLGGGVADTQYF
cdr3_nt: TGCGCCAGCAGCCAACTGGGGGGGGGTGTTGCAGATACGCAGTATTTT
v_call: TRBV4-1
j_call: TRBJ2-3
clone_size: once
d_call: TRBD2

cdr3_aa: CASSINSTYGYTF
cdr3_nt: TGTGCCAGTAGTATCAACAGCACCTATGGCTACACCTTC
v_call: TRBV19
j_call: TRBJ1-2
clone_size: -
d_call: -

cdr3_aa: CASSQDRQGNSPLHF
cdr3_nt: TGCGCCAGCAGCCAAGATCGACAGGGGAATTCACCCCTCCACTTT
v_call: TRBV4-3
j_call: TRBJ1-6
clone_size: -
d_call: TRBD1

cdr3_aa: CASSTGTGSNSPLHF
cdr3_nt: TGTGCCAGCAGTACGGGGACAGGGAGTAATTCACCCCTCCACTTT
v_call: TRBV6-5
j_call: TRBJ1-6
clone_size: -
d_call: TRBD1

cdr3_aa: CASKLDGHGDTEAFF
cdr3_nt: TGCGCCAGCAAACTTGACGGCCATGGGGACACTGAAGCTTTCTTT
v_call: TRBV5-1
j_call: TRBJ1-1
clone_size: -
d_call: -

cdr3_aa: CASSYGETQPQHF
cdr3_nt: TGTGCCAGCAGTTACGGGGAAACTCAGCCCCAGCATTTT
v_call: TRBV6-2/TRBV6-3
j_call: TRBJ1-5
clone_size: few
d_call: -

cdr3_aa: CASSLRHSTDTQYF
cdr3_nt: TGTGCCAGCAGCCTTCGACATAGCACAGATACGCAGTATTTT
v_call: TRBV11-2
j_call: TRBJ2-3
clone_size: -
d_call: -

cdr3_aa: CASNGQGHEKLFF
cdr3_nt: TGTGCCAGTAATGGACAGGGCCATGAAAAACTGTTTTTT
v_call: TRBV19
j_call: TRBJ1-4
clone_size: -
d_call: TRBD1

cdr3_aa: CTSSDRQNMNTEAFF
cdr3_nt: TGTACCAGCAGCGATCGACAGAACATGAACACTGAAGCTTTCTTT
v_call: TRBV2
j_call: TRBJ1-1
clone_size: -
d_call: -

cdr3_aa: CASSPTGFLQPQHF
cdr3_nt: TGTGCCAGCTCACCCACAGGGTTTTTACAGCCCCAGCATTTT
v_call: TRBV18
j_call: TRBJ1-5
clone_size: -
d_call: -

cdr3_aa: CASSEYRGTGSDQPQHF
cdr3_nt: TGTGCCAGCAGTGAATATAGGGGGACAGGGTCGGATCAGCCCCAGCATTTT
v_call: TRBV25-1
j_call: TRBJ1-5
clone_size: few
d_call: TRBD1

cdr3_aa: CASRSQETQYF
cdr3_nt: TGTGCCAGCCGCTCGCAAGAGACCCAGTACTTC
v_call: TRBV14
j_call: TRBJ2-5
clone_size: once
d_call: -

cdr3_aa: CASSSQAGGTDTQYF
cdr3_nt: TGTGCCAGCAGCTCCCAAGCGGGGGGCACAGATACGCAGTATTTT
v_call: TRBV11-2
j_call: TRBJ2-3
clone_size: -
d_call: TRBD2